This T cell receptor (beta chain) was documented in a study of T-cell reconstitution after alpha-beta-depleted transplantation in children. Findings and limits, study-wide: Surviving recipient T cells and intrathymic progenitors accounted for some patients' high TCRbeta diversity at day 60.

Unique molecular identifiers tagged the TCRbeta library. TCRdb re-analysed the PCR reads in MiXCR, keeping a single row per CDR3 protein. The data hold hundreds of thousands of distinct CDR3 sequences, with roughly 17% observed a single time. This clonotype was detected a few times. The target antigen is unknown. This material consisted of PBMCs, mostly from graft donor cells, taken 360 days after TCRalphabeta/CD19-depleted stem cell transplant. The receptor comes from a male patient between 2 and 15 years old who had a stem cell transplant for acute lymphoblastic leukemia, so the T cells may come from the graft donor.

As DNA, the CDR3 is TGTGCCAGCAGTTTGGGGTTTGGAGAAGAGACCCAGTACTTC. Protein: CASSLGFGEETQYF. The rearrangement joins TRBV12-3 or TRBV12-4 to TRBJ2-5; D gene unclear. The V end was cut by 3 bases, the J end by 3 bases, with 11 bases between. CDR3 length: 14 amino acids.